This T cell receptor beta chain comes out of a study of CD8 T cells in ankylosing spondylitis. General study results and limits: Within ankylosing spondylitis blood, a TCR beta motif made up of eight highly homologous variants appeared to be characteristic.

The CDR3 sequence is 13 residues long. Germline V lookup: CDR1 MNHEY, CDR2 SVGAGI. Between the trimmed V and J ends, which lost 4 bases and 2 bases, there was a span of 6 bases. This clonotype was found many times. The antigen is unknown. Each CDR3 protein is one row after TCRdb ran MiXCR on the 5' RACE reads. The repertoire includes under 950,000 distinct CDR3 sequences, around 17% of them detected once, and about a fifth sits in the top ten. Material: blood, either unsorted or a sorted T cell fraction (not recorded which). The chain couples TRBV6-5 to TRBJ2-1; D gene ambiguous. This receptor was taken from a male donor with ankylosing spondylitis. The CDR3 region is CASSFGAYNEQFF. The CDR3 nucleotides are TGTGCCAGCAGTTTCGGCGCCTACAATGAGCAGTTCTTC.